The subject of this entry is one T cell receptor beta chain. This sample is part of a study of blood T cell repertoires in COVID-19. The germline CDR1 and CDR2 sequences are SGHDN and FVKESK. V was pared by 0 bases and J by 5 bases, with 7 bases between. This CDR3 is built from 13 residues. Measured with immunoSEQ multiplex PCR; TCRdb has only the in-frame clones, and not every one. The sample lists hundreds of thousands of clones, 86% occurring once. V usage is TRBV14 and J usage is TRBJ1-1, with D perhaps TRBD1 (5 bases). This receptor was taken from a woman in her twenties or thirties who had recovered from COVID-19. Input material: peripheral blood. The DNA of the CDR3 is TGTGCCAGCAGCCAAGAGGAGGGGACTGAAGCTTTCTTT. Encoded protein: CASSQEEGTEAFF.